This T cell receptor (beta chain) was observed in a study of blood T cell repertoires in COVID-19. Germline-derived CDR1 and CDR2 are ENHRY and SYGVKD. Trimming took off 2 bases at V and 8 bases at J, with 15 bases between the two ends. The CDR3 has 14 residues. Seattle patients were enrolled while actively infected and followed longitudinally. TCRdb's copy holds only in-frame clones and misses some; the assay was immunoSEQ multiplex PCR. The data hold roughly 150,000 clones, with 80% to 95% observed a single time. The TCR originated in a woman aged 60-75 years with COVID-19, enrolled during active disease. Input material: peripheral blood. The rearrangement joins TRBV10-3 to TRBJ1-2; possibly TRBD1 for D (5 bases). The CDR3 here is CAISEPSKGSGYTF. CDR3 DNA sequence: TGTGCCATCAGTGAGCCCTCGAAGGGGTCCGGCTACACCTTC.